Presented here are 16 T cell receptor beta chains from one specimen sequenced in a study of chemoradiotherapy in HPV16-positive cancers. Assay used: immunoSEQ multiplex PCR; TCRdb lists only in-frame clones, some missing. The table lists 13,000 or so clones, 80% to 90% of them singletons. The input for sequencing was blood, taken from a patient who underwent chemoradiotherapy. The receptors shown here come from a human donor with HPV-associated anogenital cancer.

J is TRBJ2-6 and V is TRBV7-9, with D tentatively TRBD1 (6 bases). With 5 bases removed from V and 2 bases from J, the gap between germline ends came to 16 bases. The germline gives CDR1 SEHNR, CDR2 FQNEAQ (reference sequence). The CDR3 extends over 17 amino acids. In nucleotides, the CDR3 is TGTGCCAGCAGCCAAATGGGGGCGGGCGCTGGGGCCAACGTCCTGACTTTC. This sequence encodes CASSQMGAGAGANVLTF.

The chain couples TRBV18 to TRBJ2-5; 10 bases fit TRBD2. Germline V gives CDR1 KGHSH, CDR2 LQKENI. This CDR3 comprises 19 residues. The junction had 13 bases not matched to a gene; V was cut back by 1 base and J by 2 bases. The CDR3 DNA is TGTGCCAGCTCACCACTAACGGGAGGAGCGGGGGGGCCGCAAGAGACCCAGTACTTC. It encodes CASSPLTGGAGGPQETQYF.

The rearrangement links TRBV5-1 to TRBJ1-4; D is perhaps TRBD1 (5 bases). The germline CDR1 and CDR2 sequences are SGHRS and YFSETQ. This CDR3 is 14 amino acids long. V was clipped by 1 base and J by 4 bases, with 8 bases between them. CDR3 sequence reads: CASSLQGVNEKLFF. In DNA form, the CDR3 reads TGCGCCAGCAGCTTGCAAGGGGTTAATGAAAAACTGTTTTTT.

The V call is TRBV12-5, the J call TRBJ1-6; no clear D gene. The ends were cut back, 2 bases at V and 7 bases at J, with 12 bases in the middle. This CDR3 comprises 15 residues. Per germline, CDR1 LGHNT and CDR2 FRNRAP. CDR3 region: CASGLYSASNSPLHF. The CDR3 nucleotides are TGTGCTAGTGGTTTGTATAGCGCGTCGAATTCACCCCTCCACTTT.

The chain has TRBV9 and TRBJ1-6; D gene ambiguous. In germline, CDR1 is SGDLS, CDR2 YYNGEE. The CDR3 has 14 residues. V dropped 0 bases and J dropped 13 bases, with 14 bases sitting between them. The CDR3: CASSVDGEPVPLHF. CDR3 nucleotide sequence: TGTGCCAGCAGCGTAGATGGGGAGCCCGTGCCCCTCCACTTT.

This clone turned up a few times. V gene TRBV25-1 combines with J gene TRBJ1-2; tentatively, D is TRBD1 (6 bases). From germline, CDR1 is MGHDK and CDR2 SYGVNS. V lost 4 bases, J lost 4 bases, and 16 bases lay in between. The CDR3 covers 15 residues. The CDR3 reads CASSAAGALSYGYTF. DNA of the CDR3: TGTGCCAGCAGTGCGGCAGGGGCGTTGTCCTATGGCTACACCTTC.

The chain has TRBV19 and TRBJ2-5, with D possibly TRBD1 on 6 matching bases. V dropped 7 bases and J dropped 13 bases, with 25 bases sitting between them. Germline V gene lookup returns CDR1 LNHDA and CDR2 SQIVND (reference sequence). The CDR3 spans 14 residues. CDR3 amino acids: CASNSGQRRSAPYF. CDR3 coding DNA: TGTGCCAGTAATTCGGGACAACGAAGGTCTGCTCCGTACTTC.

This rearrangement joins TRBV5-1 to TRBJ1-6, with TRBD1 identical over 9 bases. This CDR3 comprises 15 residues. Germline CDR1 and CDR2: SGHRS and YFSETQ. The trim removed 3 bases at V and 7 bases at J, leaving 5 bases unmatched. The CDR3: CASSWRTGENSPLHF. The DNA for the CDR3 is TGCGCCAGCAGCTGGAGGACAGGGGAAAATTCACCCCTCCACTTT.

The rearrangement uses TRBV11-2 and TRBJ2-2; no firm D call. The CDR3 has 12 amino acids. CDR1 and CDR2 from the germline V gene are SGHAT and FQNNGV. V was pared by 8 bases and J by 3 bases, with 7 bases between. The CDR3 protein is CASRHDTGELFF. The CDR3 DNA reads TGTGCCAGCCGCCATGACACCGGGGAGCTGTTTTTT.

The V and J genes are TRBV28 and TRBJ2-1; D is undetermined. With 7 bases removed from V and 7 bases from J, the gap between germline ends came to 20 bases. CDR3 length: 15 amino acids. Germline values: CDR1 MDHEN, CDR2 SYDVKM. The CDR3 protein is CASTILNAGANEQFF. The CDR3, as DNA: TGTGCCAGCACTATATTGAATGCCGGTGCGAATGAGCAGTTCTTC.

The V gene is TRBV20-1, the J gene TRBJ1-2, with D maybe TRBD1 (5 bases). This CDR3 is built from 11 residues. Germline V lookup: CDR1 DFQATT, CDR2 SNEGSKA (reference sequence). V gave up 3 bases and J gave up 8 bases, with 10 bases separating them. In DNA, the CDR3 is TGCAGTGCTAGCCCAGGGAGCGGCTACACCTTC. It translates to CSASPGSGYTF.

The V call is TRBV19, the J call TRBJ1-2; 8 bases match TRBD1. Germline CDR1 reads LNHDA; CDR2 reads SQIVND (reference sequence). V gave up 4 bases and J gave up 12 bases; unmatched junction bases: 13. The CDR3 sequence is 14 residues long. The CDR3 sequence is CASSKQGDRTSHTF. The CDR3 nucleotides read TGTGCCAGTAGTAAACAGGGGGACCGGACGTCCCACACCTTC.

The chain links TRBV6-1 to TRBJ2-7, with D possibly being TRBD1 or TRBD2 (5 bases each). The CDR3 consists of 14 residues. Trimming removed 4 bases at V and 4 bases at J, with 14 bases between. Germline lookup yields CDR1 MNHNS and CDR2 SASEGT. CDR3 loop: CASSGRGAGYEQYF. In DNA form, the CDR3 reads TGTGCCAGCAGTGGTCGAGGGGCTGGTTACGAGCAGTACTTC.

This sequence joins TRBV6-6 and TRBJ2-1; the D call may be TRBD1 or TRBD2 (5 bases each). With 0 bases removed from V and 4 bases from J, the gap between germline ends came to 7 bases. CDR3 length equals 14 residues. Looked up from germline, CDR1 is MNHNY and CDR2 is SVGAGI (reference sequence). The CDR3 DNA sequence: TGTGCCAGCAGTTACTCTGGGGGTTACAATGAGCAGTTCTTC. It specifies CASSYSGGYNEQFF.

The gene calls are TRBV2 and TRBJ1-2; D gene unclear. The CDR3 has 14 residues. CDR1 is SNHLY, CDR2 FYNNEI, per germline. V shed 2 bases and J shed 6 bases, with 13 bases lying between them. CDR3 coding DNA: TGTGCCAGCAGTGAAAGGCAGAGCCCGGATGGCTACACCTTC. Protein product: CASSERQSPDGYTF.

The chain uses TRBV10-3 and TRBJ2-2; D is tentatively TRBD1 or TRBD2 (5 bases each). The CDR3 is made up of 13 amino acids. V shed 8 bases and J shed 6 bases, with 13 bases lying between them. The V gene's germline CDR1 is ENHRY and CDR2 SYGVKD. CDR3 sequence reads: CAIGRQTAGELFF. The CDR3 nucleotides read TGTGCCATCGGGAGACAGACTGCCGGGGAGCTGTTTTTT.